Detailed here is one T cell receptor (beta chain). Its target is not known. The data derive from a study of cytomegalovirus exposure and HLA in healthy donors. V lost 0 bases, J lost 8 bases, and 14 bases lay in between. Germline CDR1 SGDLS, CDR2 YYNGEE. The CDR3 sequence is 14 residues long. Both 60 Vbeta primers and 13 Jbeta primers went into the PCR. Repertoires were generated with immunoSEQ multiplex PCR, while TCRdb's copy carries only in-frame clones and drops some. Of more than 80,000 clones in the sample, about 70% were seen once. Study conclusions and caveats: The study recorded 150 to 200 TCR beta chains that were cytomegalovirus-associated.

This TCR was recovered from a female donor in good health and CMV-seropositive. Sequenced input: PBMCs. The chain joins TRBV9 to TRBJ1-2, with D possibly TRBD1 on 5 matching bases. CDR3 bases: TGTGCCAGCAGCGTAGATCTCCAGGGTGGAGGCTACACCTTC. This translates into CASSVDLQGGGYTF.